These T cell receptor beta chains were read from a single sample in a study of blood T cells in healthy people across ages. TCRdb re-called the 5' RACE reads with MiXCR, one entry per CDR3 protein. The sample lists around 1,900,000 distinct CDR3 sequences; roughly two fifths were seen once. Sequencing was performed on blood. Receptors originate from a human donor in good health. Each CDR3 is given with its conserved first and last residue. The D gene is left open where the match is weak. Expanded clones get a size class; other rows say once, few or many, or leave the size out.

j_call,v_call,d_call,clone_size,cdr3_aa,cdr3_nt
TRBJ2-1,TRBV10-3,.,few,CAISESIGTLEQFF,TGTGCCATCAGTGAGTCGATAGGTACACTTGAGCAGTTCTTC
TRBJ2-1,TRBV10-3,TRBD2,.,CAISSPGLANDEQFF,TGTGCCATCAGTTCCCCGGGACTAGCGAATGATGAGCAGTTCTTC
TRBJ1-2,TRBV7-9,TRBD1,.,CASGRSDRADGYTF,TGTGCCAGCGGAAGAAGCGACAGGGCTGACGGCTACACCTTC
TRBJ1-2,TRBV5-1,TRBD1,.,CASSLAFGTGGGYTF,TGCGCCAGCAGCTTGGCATTCGGGACAGGGGGCGGCTACACCTTC
TRBJ2-1,TRBV5-1,.,few,CASSLQGTPTNEQFF,TGCGCCAGCAGCTTGCAGGGCACTCCTACCAATGAGCAGTTCTTC
TRBJ1-3,TRBV6-6,.,.,CASSLAAGNTIYF,TGTGCCAGCAGTTTGGCAGCTGGAAACACCATATATTTT
TRBJ2-5,TRBV29-1,.,.,CSVESHNQETQYF,TGCAGCGTTGAGTCACACAATCAAGAGACCCAGTACTTC
TRBJ2-4,TRBV29-1,.,few,CSVVMGGEEQYF,TGCAGCGTTGTGATGGGGGGCGAGGAGCAGTACTTC
TRBJ2-7,TRBV6-2/TRBV6-3,TRBD2,.,CASNHRGDGTYEQYF,TGTGCCAGCAACCACCGGGGGGACGGAACCTACGAGCAGTACTTC
TRBJ2-6,TRBV29-1,.,few,CSCSTATGANVLTF,TGCAGCTGTTCGACGGCAACAGGGGCCAACGTCCTGACTTTC
TRBJ1-4,TRBV7-2,.,few,CASSLDRSFNEKLFF,TGTGCCAGCAGCTTAGATCGCAGTTTTAATGAAAAACTGTTTTTT
TRBJ2-5,TRBV6-2/TRBV6-3,.,.,CATQFRDIQETQYF,TGTGCCACCCAATTCCGGGACATTCAAGAGACCCAGTACTTC
TRBJ2-5,TRBV7-6,TRBD1,once,CASSRDREIQYF,TGTGCCAGCAGCCGGGACAGAGAGATCCAGTACTTC
TRBJ2-7,TRBV29-1,.,.,CSVEGQESPYEQYF,TGCAGCGTTGAAGGACAGGAAAGCCCCTACGAGCAGTACTTC
TRBJ2-3,TRBV18,TRBD2,.,CASSGGAQDMQYF,TGTGCCAGCTCGGGAGGGGCACAAGATATGCAGTATTTT
TRBJ2-1,TRBV14,.,.,CASSPQGISQFF,TGTGCCAGCAGCCCTCAGGGGATTAGCCAGTTCTTC
TRBJ2-1,TRBV29-1,TRBD2,.,CSLERAGGGEQFF,TGCAGCCTAGAGCGAGCGGGGGGCGGGGAGCAGTTCTTC
TRBJ2-1,TRBV7-6,.,few,CASSLAQQAEQFF,TGTGCCAGCAGCTTAGCGCAACAGGCCGAGCAGTTCTTC
TRBJ1-1,TRBV29-1,.,few,CSVRRGGSANTEAFF,TGCAGCGTTAGGAGGGGAGGTTCGGCAAACACTGAAGCTTTCTTT
TRBJ1-1,TRBV6-1,.,.,CASSEALFNTEAFF,TGTGCCAGCAGTGAAGCGCTGTTCAACACTGAAGCTTTCTTT
TRBJ1-3,TRBV7-2,.,.,CASSLNTGNTIYF,TGTGCCAGCAGCCTCAACACTGGAAACACCATATATTTT
TRBJ1-6,TRBV7-8,.,.,CASSSHRNVGSSYNSPLHF,TGTGCCAGCAGTTCACACCGTAACGTGGGGAGCTCCTATAATTCACCCCTCCACTTT